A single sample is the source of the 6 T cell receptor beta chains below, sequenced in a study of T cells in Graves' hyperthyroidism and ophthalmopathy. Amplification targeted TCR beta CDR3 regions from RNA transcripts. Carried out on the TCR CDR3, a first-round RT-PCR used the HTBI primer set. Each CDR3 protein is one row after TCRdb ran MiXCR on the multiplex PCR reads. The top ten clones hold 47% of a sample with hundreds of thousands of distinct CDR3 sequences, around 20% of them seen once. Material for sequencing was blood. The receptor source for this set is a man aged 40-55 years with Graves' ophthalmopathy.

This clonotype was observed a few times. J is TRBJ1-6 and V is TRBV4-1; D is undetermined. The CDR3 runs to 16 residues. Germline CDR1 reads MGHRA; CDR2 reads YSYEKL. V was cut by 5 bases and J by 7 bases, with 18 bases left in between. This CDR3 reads CASSVMIGRKNSPLHF. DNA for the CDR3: TGCGCCAGCAGCGTAATGATCGGCAGAAAAAATTCACCCCTCCACTTT.

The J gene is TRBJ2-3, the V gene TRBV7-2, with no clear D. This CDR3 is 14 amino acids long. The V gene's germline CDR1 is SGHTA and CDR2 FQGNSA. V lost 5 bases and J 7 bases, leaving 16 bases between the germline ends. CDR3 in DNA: TGTGCCAGCAGCGTAGTTGAGGCTCGCCATACGCAGTATTTT. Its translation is CASSVVEARHTQYF. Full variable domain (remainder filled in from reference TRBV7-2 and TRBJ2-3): GAGVSQSPSNKVTEKGKDVELRCDPISGHTALYWYRQSLGQGLEFLIYFQGNSAPDKSGLPSDRFSAERTGGSVSTLTIQRTQQEDSAVYLCASSVVEARHTQYFGPGTRLTVL.

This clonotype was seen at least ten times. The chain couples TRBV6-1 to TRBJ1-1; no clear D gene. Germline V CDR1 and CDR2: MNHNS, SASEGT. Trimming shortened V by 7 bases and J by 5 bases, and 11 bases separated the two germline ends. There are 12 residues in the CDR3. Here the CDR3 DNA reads TGTGCCAGCAACACAAGGAGGACTGAAGCTTTCTTT. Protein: CASNTRRTEAFF.

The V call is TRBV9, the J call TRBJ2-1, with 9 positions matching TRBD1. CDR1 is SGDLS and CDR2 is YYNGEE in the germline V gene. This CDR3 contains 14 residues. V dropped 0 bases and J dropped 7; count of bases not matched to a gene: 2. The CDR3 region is CASSVVDRGNEQFF. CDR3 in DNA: TGTGCCAGCAGCGTAGTGGACAGGGGTAATGAGCAGTTCTTC.

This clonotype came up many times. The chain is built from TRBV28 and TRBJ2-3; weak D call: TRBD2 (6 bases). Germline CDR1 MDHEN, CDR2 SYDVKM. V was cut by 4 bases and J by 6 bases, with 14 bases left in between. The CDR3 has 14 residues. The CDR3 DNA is TGTGCCAGCAGTTGGCAGCGGAGGGGTGATACGCAGTATTTT. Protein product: CASSWQRRGDTQYF. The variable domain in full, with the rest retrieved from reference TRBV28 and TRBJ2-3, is DVKVTQSSRYLVKRTGEKVFLECVQDMDHENMFWYRQDPGLGLRLIYFSYDVKMKEKGDIPEGYSVSREKKERFSLILESASTNQTSMYLCASSWQRRGDTQYFGPGTRLTVL.

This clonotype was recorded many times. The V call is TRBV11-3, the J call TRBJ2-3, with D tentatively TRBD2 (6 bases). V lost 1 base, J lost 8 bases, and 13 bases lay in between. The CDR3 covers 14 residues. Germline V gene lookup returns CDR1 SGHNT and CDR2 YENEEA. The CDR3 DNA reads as TGTGCCAGCAGCTTAGGGAATGTCGGGAGTACGCAGTATTTT. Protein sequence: CASSLGNVGSTQYF. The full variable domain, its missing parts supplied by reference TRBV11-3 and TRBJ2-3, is EAGVVQSPRYKIIEKKQPVAFWCNPISGHNTLYWYLQNLGQGPELLIRYENEEAVDDSQLPKDRFSAERLKGVDSTLKIQPAELGDSAVYLCASSLGNVGSTQYFGPGTRLTVL.